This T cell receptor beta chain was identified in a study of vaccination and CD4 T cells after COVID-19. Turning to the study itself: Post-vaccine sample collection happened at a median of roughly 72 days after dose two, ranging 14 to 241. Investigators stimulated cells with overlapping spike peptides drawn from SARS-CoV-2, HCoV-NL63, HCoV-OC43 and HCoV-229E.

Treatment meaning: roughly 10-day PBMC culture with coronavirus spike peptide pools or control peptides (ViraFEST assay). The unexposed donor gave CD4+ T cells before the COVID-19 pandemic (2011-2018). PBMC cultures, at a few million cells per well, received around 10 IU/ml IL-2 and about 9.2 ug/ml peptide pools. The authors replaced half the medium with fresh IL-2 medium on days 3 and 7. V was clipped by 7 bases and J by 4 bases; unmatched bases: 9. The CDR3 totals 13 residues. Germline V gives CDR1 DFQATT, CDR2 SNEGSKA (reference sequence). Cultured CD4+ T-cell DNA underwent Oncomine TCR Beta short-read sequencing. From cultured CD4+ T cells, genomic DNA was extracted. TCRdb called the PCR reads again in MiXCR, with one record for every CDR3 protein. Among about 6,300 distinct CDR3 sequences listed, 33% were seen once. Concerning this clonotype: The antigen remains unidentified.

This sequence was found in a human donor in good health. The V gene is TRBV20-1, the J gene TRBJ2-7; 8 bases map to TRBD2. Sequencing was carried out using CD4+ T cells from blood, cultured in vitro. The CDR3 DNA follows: TGCAGTGGGGTTCGGGAGGGCCGATACGAGCAGTACTTC. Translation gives CSGVREGRYEQYF.